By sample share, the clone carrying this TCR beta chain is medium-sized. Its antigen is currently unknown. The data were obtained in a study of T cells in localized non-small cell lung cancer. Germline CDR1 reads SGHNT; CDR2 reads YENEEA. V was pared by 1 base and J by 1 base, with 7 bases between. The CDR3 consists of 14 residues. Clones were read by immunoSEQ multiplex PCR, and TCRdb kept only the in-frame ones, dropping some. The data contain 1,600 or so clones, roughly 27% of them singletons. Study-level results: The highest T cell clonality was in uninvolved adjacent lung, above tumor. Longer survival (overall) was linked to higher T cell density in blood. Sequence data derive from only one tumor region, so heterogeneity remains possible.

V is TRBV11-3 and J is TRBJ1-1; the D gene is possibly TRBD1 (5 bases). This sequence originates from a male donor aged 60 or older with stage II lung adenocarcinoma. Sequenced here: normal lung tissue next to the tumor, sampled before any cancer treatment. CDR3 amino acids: CASSLGQGNTEAFF. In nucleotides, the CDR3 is TGTGCCAGCAGCTTAGGTCAGGGGAACACTGAAGCTTTCTTT.